This passage covers 15 T cell receptor beta chains from one sample sequenced in a study of T-cell memory formation after mild COVID-19. MiXCR, applied by TCRdb to the 5' RACE reads, yields one record per CDR3 protein. The data contain 95,000 to 120,000 distinct CDR3 sequences, 20% to 25% of them singletons. Input material: PBMCs or a T cell subset sorted from them (not recorded which). These receptors were obtained from a man aged 18 to 29 who had mild COVID-19 (a few samples of this study predate the infection). Cell type and time point are not known.

V usage is TRBV19 and J usage is TRBJ2-5, with D uncertain. The CDR3 sequence is 13 residues long. The V gene lost 4 bases and the J gene lost 2 bases, with 8 bases spanning the gap. Germline CDR1 LNHDA, CDR2 SQIVND (reference sequence). The CDR3 here is CASSRGYQETQYF. The CDR3 region has the DNA TGTGCCAGTAGTAGGGGATATCAAGAGACCCAGTACTTC. Full variable domain (outside the CDR3, taken from reference TRBV19 and TRBJ2-5): DGGITQSPKYLFRKEGQNVTLSCEQNLNHDAMYWYRQDPGQGLRLIYYSQIVNDFQKGDIAEGYSVSREKKESFPLTVTSAQKNPTAFYLCASSRGYQETQYFGPGTRLLVL.

The chain has TRBV29-1 and TRBJ2-7, with D hard to call. CDR3 length: 12 amino acids. V lost 0 bases, J lost 4 bases, and 7 bases lay in between. Germline lookup yields CDR1 SQVTM and CDR2 ANQGSEA. CDR3 sequence: CSVEDRRYEQYF. The CDR3 nucleotides are TGCAGCGTTGAAGATCGTAGATACGAGCAGTACTTC.

This clonotype turned up a few times. The chain couples TRBV7-2 to TRBJ2-3, with 7 bases identical to TRBD2. Per the germline V gene, CDR1 is SGHTA and CDR2 is FQGNSA. V lost 5 bases to trimming and J lost 0 bases; unmatched junction nucleotides: 8. The CDR3 length is 16 residues. This CDR3 is CASSPWSGASTDTQYF. The CDR3 region has the DNA TGTGCCAGCAGCCCCTGGAGCGGGGCTAGCACAGATACGCAGTATTTT.

The chain couples TRBV5-6 to TRBJ1-1; D is perhaps TRBD1 (6 bases). The CDR3 contains 13 residues. Germline CDR1 is SGHDT and CDR2 is YYEEEE. Trimming took 4 bases from V and 6 from J, leaving 13 bases between them. DNA for the CDR3: TGTGCCAGCAGCCCAGGGGTCTGGTCTGAAGCTTTCTTT. Protein product: CASSPGVWSEAFF.

Only a few counts were recorded for this clonotype. The chain uses TRBV21-1 and TRBJ1-5; TRBD1, as called in the table, went unchecked against the DNA. TRBV21-1 has pseudogene status. The CDR3 is 17 amino acids. The chain's CDR3 is CASSPRGQGEGNQPQHF. The CDR3 nucleotides read TGTGCCAGCAGCCCCCGGGGACAGGGTGAGGGCAATCAGCCCCAGCATTTT.

In its sample, this clonotype was seen a few times. The J gene is TRBJ2-7, the V gene TRBV29-1, with 7 bases aligning to TRBD1. The CDR3 is 15 residues long. Germline V CDR1 and CDR2: SQVTM, ANQGSEA. The V segment lost 4 bases and the J segment 3 bases; nucleotides outside the gene matches: 12. The chain's CDR3 is CSVVGRTGFFYEQYF. Here the CDR3 DNA reads TGCAGCGTTGTGGGAAGGACAGGATTCTTCTACGAGCAGTACTTC.

This clonotype was observed a few times. This chain links TRBV6-5 with TRBJ2-1, with 7 bases aligning to TRBD1. From germline, CDR1 is MNHEY and CDR2 SVGAGI. V shed 5 bases and J 0 bases; nucleotides not matched to a gene: 4. The CDR3 runs 15 residues. The DNA for the CDR3 is TGTGCCAGCAGTCAGGACAGGCCCTCCTACAATGAGCAGTTCTTC. Amino acid sequence: CASSQDRPSYNEQFF.

This clonotype was seen only once. This chain links TRBV7-2 with TRBJ2-1, with D maybe TRBD2 (6 bases). Germline CDR1 SGHTA, CDR2 FQGNSA. Trimming pared 1 base from V and 5 bases from J, leaving 9 bases between. The CDR3 contains 14 residues. The DNA of the CDR3 is TGTGCCAGCAGCTTAGGGGGGGTGAACAATGAGCAGTTCTTC. Residues: CASSLGGVNNEQFF.

CDR3 nucleotide sequence: TGTGCCAGCAGCCCCCTGACCGGGAGCGAGCAGTACTTC. It is translated as CASSPLTGSEQYF. The chain employs TRBV6-2 or TRBV6-3 and TRBJ2-7; D may be TRBD2 (6 bases). This CDR3 has 13 residues. Trimming stripped 6 bases from V and 6 bases from J, with 15 bases between. Germline V lookup: CDR1 MNHEY, CDR2 SVGEGT.

This clonotype was observed a handful of times. The V call is TRBV6-2 or TRBV6-3, the J call TRBJ2-1; D possibly corresponds to TRBD2 (6 bases). Between the trimmed V and J ends, which lost 6 bases and 7 bases, there was a span of 13 bases. The CDR3 runs 13 residues. Germline CDR1 MNHEY, CDR2 SVGEGT. The CDR3 region has the DNA TGTGCCAGCAGGAAGGGACTGATTAATGAGCAGTTCTTC. Its translation: CASRKGLINEQFF.

This chain uses TRBV19 with TRBJ2-1; the D is unclear. V was clipped by 3 bases and J by 6 bases, with 9 bases between them. The CDR3 consists of 13 residues. The germline CDR1 and CDR2 sequences are LNHDA and SQIVND (reference sequence). For the CDR3, the DNA is TGTGCCAGTAGTATCGGCGGTGCCAATGAGCAGTTCTTC. This gives the protein CASSIGGANEQFF.

CDR3 region: CASSPDPLGTQYF. DNA for the CDR3: TGTGCCAGCAGCCCCGACCCTCTGGGGACCCAGTACTTC. This chain connects TRBV6-6 to TRBJ2-5; D is ambiguous. Deletions cut 6 bases from V and 7 bases from J, with 15 bases between. Germline CDR1 is MNHNY and CDR2 is SVGAGI (reference sequence). The CDR3 is 13 amino acids.

The sample holds a few counts of this clonotype. V and J are TRBV5-1 and TRBJ1-1, with D hard to call. Germline-derived CDR1 and CDR2 are SGHRS and YFSETQ. V lost 2 bases and J 1 base, leaving 9 bases between the germline ends. This CDR3 comprises 14 residues. Written as DNA, the CDR3 is TGCGCCAGCAGCTTATGGGCCCAGAACACTGAAGCTTTCTTT. Its protein product is CASSLWAQNTEAFF.

This clonotype was counted only a few times. V gene TRBV12-3 or TRBV12-4 combines with J gene TRBJ2-5; 8 bases align to TRBD2. With V trimmed by 6 bases and J by 5 bases, 8 bases remained unmatched. The CDR3 totals 14 residues. Here the CDR3 reads CASSKPGLGETQYF. The CDR3 region has the DNA TGTGCCAGCAGCAAACCGGGACTAGGGGAGACCCAGTACTTC.

V and J are TRBV25-1 and TRBJ1-1; 7 bases line up with TRBD1. Per germline, CDR1 MGHDK and CDR2 SYGVNS. After removal of 7 bases from V and 0 bases from J, the junction contained 2 bases not matched to a gene. The CDR3 length is 13 residues. The CDR3 nucleotides read TGTGCCAGCACGGGACAGATGAACACTGAAGCTTTCTTT. The encoded protein is CASTGQMNTEAFF.